The 10 T cell receptor beta chains below were found in one sample sequenced in a study of blood T cell repertoires in COVID-19. The repertoire was sequenced with immunoSEQ multiplex PCR; TCRdb's copy has only in-frame clones and lacks some. There are fewer than 300,000 clones in the sample; approximately 90% occur only once, and 2% to 2.5% lies in the top ten. The sample consisted of peripheral blood. The origin of the receptors is a woman in her twenties or thirties with COVID-19, enrolled during active disease.

This rearrangement joins TRBV28 to TRBJ1-2; TRBD1 agrees at 9 bases. Germline CDR1 MDHEN, CDR2 SYDVKM. This CDR3 comprises 15 residues. V gave up 7 bases and J gave up 1 base; unmatched junction bases: 7. DNA of the CDR3: TGTGCCAGCACCCTCCGGGACAGGGTTAACTATGGCTACACCTTC. Its protein is CASTLRDRVNYGYTF.

This chain uses TRBV6-5 with TRBJ1-1; D call uncertain. Trimming removed 6 bases from V and 10 bases from J, with 15 bases in between. Germline V gene sequence: CDR1 MNHEY, CDR2 SVGAGI. The CDR3 is 12 residues long. The CDR3 protein is CASSLERRGAFF. CDR3 nucleotide sequence: TGTGCCAGCAGCCTAGAGCGGCGTGGAGCTTTCTTT.

J is TRBJ1-1 and V is TRBV3-1 (or the pseudogene TRBV3-2), with 10 bases lining up with TRBD1. CDR1 and CDR2 from the germline V gene are LGHDT and YNNKEL (reference sequence). The V gene end was trimmed by 2 bases and the J gene end by 4 bases; junction bases not matched to a gene: 1. The CDR3 spans 14 residues. The CDR3 DNA follows: TGTGCCAGCAGCCAATGGACAGGGGGCACTGAAGCTTTCTTT. Its translation: CASSQWTGGTEAFF.

The chain uses TRBV2 and TRBJ2-1; 10 positions match TRBD1. The CDR3 is 15 residues long. Germline loops: CDR1 SNHLY, CDR2 FYNNEI. Losses at the gene ends were 6 bases for V and 0 bases for J; bases not matched to a gene: 2. CDR3 sequence: CASRGDRGSYNEQFF. The CDR3 DNA sequence: TGTGCCAGCAGGGGGGACAGGGGCTCCTACAATGAGCAGTTCTTC.

CDR3 region: CAWSAGTSGHYNEQFF. The CDR3 bases are TGTGCCTGGAGTGCCGGGACTAGCGGGCACTACAATGAGCAGTTCTTC. V is TRBV30 and J is TRBJ2-1, with 12 bases identical to TRBD2. CDR1 and CDR2 (germline): GTSNPN, SVGIG (reference sequence). V gave up 1 base and J gave up 3 bases; unmatched junction bases: 4. The CDR3 spans 16 residues.

This chain links TRBV29-1 with TRBJ2-7; D call uncertain. The CDR3 is made up of 12 amino acids. The V gene lost 4 bases and the J gene lost 2 bases, with 9 bases spanning the gap. Germline CDR1 is SQVTM and CDR2 is ANQGSEA. The DNA for the CDR3 is TGCAGCGTTGTGGCACCACCCTACGAGCAGTACTTC. This encodes CSVVAPPYEQYF.

The chain is built from TRBV2 and TRBJ1-4; the D is unclear. This CDR3 comprises 12 residues. V was cut by 8 bases and J by 4 bases, with 8 bases left in between. CDR1 SNHLY and CDR2 FYNNEI come from the germline V gene. The CDR3 DNA follows: TGTGCCAGCGGCAGAGGTAATGAAAAACTGTTTTTT. Residues: CASGRGNEKLFF. Supplemented by reference TRBV2 and TRBJ1-4, the full variable domain reads EPEVTQTPSHQVTQMGQEVILRCVPISNHLYFYWYRQILGQKVEFLVSFYNNEISEKSEIFDDQFSVERPDGSNFTLKIRSTKLEDSAMYFCASGRGNEKLFFGSGTQLSVL.

The gene calls are TRBV21-1 and TRBJ1-2; the D segment call TRBD1 is taken from the table without a DNA check. TRBV21-1 represents a pseudogene. The CDR3 has 13 amino acids. The CDR3 region is CASSKDGQNGYTF. For the CDR3, the DNA is TGTGCCAGCAGCAAAGACGGACAAAATGGCTACACCTTC.

This chain joins TRBV20-1 and TRBJ1-1; possibly TRBD1 for D (6 bases). This CDR3 contains 14 residues. V was clipped by 3 bases and J by 6 bases, with 17 bases between them. Germline CDR1 is DFQATT and CDR2 is SNEGSKA (reference sequence). CDR3 loop: CSASRPGQGPEAFF. CDR3 nucleotides: TGCAGTGCTAGTAGGCCGGGACAAGGGCCTGAAGCTTTCTTT.

This chain connects TRBV9 to TRBJ2-5; D is unclear. The CDR3 consists of 14 residues. CDR1 and CDR2 from the germline V gene are SGDLS and YYNGEE. V was clipped by 0 bases and J by 2 bases, with 8 bases between them. CDR3 bases: TGTGCCAGCAGCGTAGGTCGCAGTCAAGAGACCCAGTACTTC. It encodes CASSVGRSQETQYF.